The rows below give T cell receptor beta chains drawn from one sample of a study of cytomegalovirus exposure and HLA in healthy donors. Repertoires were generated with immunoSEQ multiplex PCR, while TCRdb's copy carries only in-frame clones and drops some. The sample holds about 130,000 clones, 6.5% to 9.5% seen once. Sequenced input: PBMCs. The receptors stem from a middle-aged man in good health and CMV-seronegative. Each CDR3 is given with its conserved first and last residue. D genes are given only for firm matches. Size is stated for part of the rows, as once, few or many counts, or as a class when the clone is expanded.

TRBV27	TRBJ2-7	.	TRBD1	TGTGCCAGCAGTTTTCGACAGGGTCTTCTCGAGCAGTACTTC	CASSFRQGLLEQYF
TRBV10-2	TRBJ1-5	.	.	TGCGCCAGCAGTGAACAGGGTCAACAGCCCCAGCATTTT	CASSEQGQQPQHF
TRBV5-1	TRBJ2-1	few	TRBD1	TGCGCCAGCAGCTTGACAGGGGGCCTCGGCAATGAGCAGTTCTTC	CASSLTGGLGNEQFF
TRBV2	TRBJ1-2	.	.	TGTGCCAGCAGTGAAGACAGTCCCTATGGCTACACCTTC	CASSEDSPYGYTF
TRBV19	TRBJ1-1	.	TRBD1	TGTGCCAGTAGTATAGTAGACAGGGGCACTGAAGCTTTCTTT	CASSIVDRGTEAFF
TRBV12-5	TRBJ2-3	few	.	TGTGCTAGTGGTACTTCCAACCCAGATACGCAGTATTTT	CASGTSNPDTQYF
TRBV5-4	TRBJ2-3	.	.	TGTGCCAGCAGCTTGGGGCCAGGGGTAGATACGCAGTATTTT	CASSLGPGVDTQYF
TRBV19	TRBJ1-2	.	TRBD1	TGTGCCAGTAGTGCCCCGACAGGGTCATACGGCTACACCTTC	CASSAPTGSYGYTF
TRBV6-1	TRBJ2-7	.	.	TGTGCCAGCAGTGAAGGGTTTGCTGGGAGCTCCTACGAGCAGTACTTC	CASSEGFAGSSYEQYF
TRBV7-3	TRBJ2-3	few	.	TGTGCCAGCAGCTTATCGCCGCGAGGAGATACGCAGTATTTT	CASSLSPRGDTQYF
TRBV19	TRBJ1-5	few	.	TGTGCCAGTAGTCTCCAGGGTCCTCAGCCCCAGCATTTT	CASSLQGPQPQHF
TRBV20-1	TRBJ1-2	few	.	TGCAGTGCCAGAACAGGGTTGGACACCTTC	CSARTGLDTF
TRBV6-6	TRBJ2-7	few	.	TGTGCCAGCAGTTACTCGAGTAACGAGCAGTACTTC	CASSYSSNEQYF
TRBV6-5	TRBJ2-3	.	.	TGTGCCAGCAGCCTTACTGGCGGGGAGGCAGATACGCAGTATTTT	CASSLTGGEADTQYF
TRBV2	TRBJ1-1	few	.	TGTGCCAGCAACCTCTTCGGGGTTCAAGTAGACACTGAAGCTTTCTTT	CASNLFGVQVDTEAFF
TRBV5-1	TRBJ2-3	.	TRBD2	TGCGCCAGCAGCCTCGGGACTAGCGTCACTTCGATCACAGATACGCAGTATTTT	CASSLGTSVTSITDTQYF
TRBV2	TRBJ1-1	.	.	TGTGCCAGCAAGCCCCTTCGGTCGGACTGGATCACTTTCTTT	CASKPLRSDWITFF
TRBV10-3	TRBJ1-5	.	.	TGTGCCATCAGTGAGTCCGGACAGTCCAATCAGCCCCAGCATTTT	CAISESGQSNQPQHF
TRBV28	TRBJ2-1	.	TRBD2	TGTGCCAGCAGGGAGACTAGCGGGGGATACAATGAGCAGTTCTTC	CASRETSGGYNEQFF
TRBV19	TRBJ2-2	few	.	TGTGCCAGTAGCTACCCTCTAGACACCGGGGAGCTGTTTTTT	CASSYPLDTGELFF
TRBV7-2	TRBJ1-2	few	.	TGTGCCAGCAGCTTAATGATTGTGGGAGCGGGCTATGGCTACACCTTC	CASSLMIVGAGYGYTF
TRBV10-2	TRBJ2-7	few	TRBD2	TGCGCCAGCAGTGTCTCTAGCGGGGAATACGAGCAGTACTTC	CASSVSSGEYEQYF
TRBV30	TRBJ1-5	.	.	TGTGCCTGGAGTGTTGGGACACATTATAGCAATCAGCCCCAGCATTTT	CAWSVGTHYSNQPQHF
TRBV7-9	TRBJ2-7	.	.	TGTGCCAGCAGCTTGATAACGGGGGAGCAGTACTTC	CASSLITGEQYF
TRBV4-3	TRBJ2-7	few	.	TGCGCCAGCAGCCAAGAGCGGCCCCGGTTCTACGAGCAGTACTTC	CASSQERPRFYEQYF
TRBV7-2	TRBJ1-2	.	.	TGTGCCAGCAGCTCCCGCGGGCACTATGGCTACACCTTC	CASSSRGHYGYTF
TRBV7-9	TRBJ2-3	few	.	TGTGCCAGCAGCACGGGAGTCCCCTTGTATTCCCAGCAGTATTTT	CASSTGVPLYSQQYF
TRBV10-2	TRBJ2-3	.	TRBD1	TGCGCCAGCAGGGACAGGGGGAGGAAAGATACGCAGTATTTT	CASRDRGRKDTQYF
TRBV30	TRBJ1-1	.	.	TGTGCCTGGACCGCCCGGTTGCGGGGCACTGAAGCTTTCTTT	CAWTARLRGTEAFF
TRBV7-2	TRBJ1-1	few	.	TGTGCCAGCAGCTTAGACAGTAGAACAGCTGAAGCTTTCTTT	CASSLDSRTAEAFF
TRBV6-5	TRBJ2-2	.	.	TGTGCCACAAACAGGGCGGACGGGGAGCTGTTTTTT	CATNRADGELFF
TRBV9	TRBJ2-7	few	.	TGTGCCAGCAGCGTAGATGATAACTGGTACGAGCAGTACTTC	CASSVDDNWYEQYF
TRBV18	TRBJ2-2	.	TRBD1	TGTGCCAGCTCACCAGTGACAGGGGGAACCGGGGAGCTGTTTTTT	CASSPVTGGTGELFF
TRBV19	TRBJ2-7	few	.	TGTGCCAGTGCAGACAGTACCTACGAGCAGTACTTC	CASADSTYEQYF
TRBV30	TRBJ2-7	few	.	TGTGCCTGGAGTCGGCAGGGCTACGAGCAGTACTTC	CAWSRQGYEQYF
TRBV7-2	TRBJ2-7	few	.	TGTGCCAGCAGCCGCACGGACCGGACAGTCACCTACGAGCAGTACTTC	CASSRTDRTVTYEQYF
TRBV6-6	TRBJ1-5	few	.	TGTGCCAGCACGACAGTTAGCAATCAGCCCCAGCATTTT	CASTTVSNQPQHF
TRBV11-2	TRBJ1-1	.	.	TGTGCCAGCAGCTTAGATTTGCCCACAGCAGCTTTCTTT	CASSLDLPTAAFF
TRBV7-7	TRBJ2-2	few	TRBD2	TGTGCCAGCAGTCCCAGCGGGGATTTGACCGGGGAGCTGTTTTTT	CASSPSGDLTGELFF
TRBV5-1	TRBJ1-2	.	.	TGCGCCAGCAGCTTGGCACTTGGAGCCTTGAACGGCTACACCTTC	CASSLALGALNGYTF
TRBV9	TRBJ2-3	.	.	TGTGCCAGCAGCCCCCCGGTCGGGACAGATACGCAGTATTTT	CASSPPVGTDTQYF
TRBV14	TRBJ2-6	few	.	TGTGCCAGCAGCCCCTTTCTAGTTTCCGGGGCCAACGTCCTGACTTTC	CASSPFLVSGANVLTF
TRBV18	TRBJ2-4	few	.	TGTGCCAGCTCACCGGGCACAGGGAACATTCAGTACTTC	CASSPGTGNIQYF
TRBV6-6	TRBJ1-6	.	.	TGTGCCAGCAGGAGCTTGGGGAGCTCCTATAATTCACCCCTCCACTTT	CASRSLGSSYNSPLHF
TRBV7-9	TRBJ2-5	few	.	TGTGCCAGCAGCTTTACTCGCGGGGCGGAGACCCAGTACTTC	CASSFTRGAETQYF
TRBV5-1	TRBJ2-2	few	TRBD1	TGCGCCAGCAGCTTGGTAACAGGGGACACCGGGGAGCTGTTTTTT	CASSLVTGDTGELFF
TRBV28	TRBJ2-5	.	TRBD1	TGTGCCAGCAGGACAGGGGGCTTAGGAGAGACCCAGTACTTC	CASRTGGLGETQYF